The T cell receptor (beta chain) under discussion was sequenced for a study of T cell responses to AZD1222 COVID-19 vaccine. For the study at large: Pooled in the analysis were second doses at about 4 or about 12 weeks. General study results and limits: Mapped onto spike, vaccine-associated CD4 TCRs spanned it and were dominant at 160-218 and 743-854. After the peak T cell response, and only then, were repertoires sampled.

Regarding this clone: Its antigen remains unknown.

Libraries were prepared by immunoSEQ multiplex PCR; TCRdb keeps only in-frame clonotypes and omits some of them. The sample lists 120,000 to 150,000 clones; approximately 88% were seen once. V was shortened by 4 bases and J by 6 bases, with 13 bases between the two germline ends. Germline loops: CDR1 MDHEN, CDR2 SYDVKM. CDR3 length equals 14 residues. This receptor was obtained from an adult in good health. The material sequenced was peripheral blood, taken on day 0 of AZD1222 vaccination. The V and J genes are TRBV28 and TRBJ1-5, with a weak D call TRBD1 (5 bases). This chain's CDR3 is CASSWRGRGQPQHF. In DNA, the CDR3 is TGTGCCAGCAGTTGGAGGGGAAGAGGTCAGCCCCAGCATTTT.